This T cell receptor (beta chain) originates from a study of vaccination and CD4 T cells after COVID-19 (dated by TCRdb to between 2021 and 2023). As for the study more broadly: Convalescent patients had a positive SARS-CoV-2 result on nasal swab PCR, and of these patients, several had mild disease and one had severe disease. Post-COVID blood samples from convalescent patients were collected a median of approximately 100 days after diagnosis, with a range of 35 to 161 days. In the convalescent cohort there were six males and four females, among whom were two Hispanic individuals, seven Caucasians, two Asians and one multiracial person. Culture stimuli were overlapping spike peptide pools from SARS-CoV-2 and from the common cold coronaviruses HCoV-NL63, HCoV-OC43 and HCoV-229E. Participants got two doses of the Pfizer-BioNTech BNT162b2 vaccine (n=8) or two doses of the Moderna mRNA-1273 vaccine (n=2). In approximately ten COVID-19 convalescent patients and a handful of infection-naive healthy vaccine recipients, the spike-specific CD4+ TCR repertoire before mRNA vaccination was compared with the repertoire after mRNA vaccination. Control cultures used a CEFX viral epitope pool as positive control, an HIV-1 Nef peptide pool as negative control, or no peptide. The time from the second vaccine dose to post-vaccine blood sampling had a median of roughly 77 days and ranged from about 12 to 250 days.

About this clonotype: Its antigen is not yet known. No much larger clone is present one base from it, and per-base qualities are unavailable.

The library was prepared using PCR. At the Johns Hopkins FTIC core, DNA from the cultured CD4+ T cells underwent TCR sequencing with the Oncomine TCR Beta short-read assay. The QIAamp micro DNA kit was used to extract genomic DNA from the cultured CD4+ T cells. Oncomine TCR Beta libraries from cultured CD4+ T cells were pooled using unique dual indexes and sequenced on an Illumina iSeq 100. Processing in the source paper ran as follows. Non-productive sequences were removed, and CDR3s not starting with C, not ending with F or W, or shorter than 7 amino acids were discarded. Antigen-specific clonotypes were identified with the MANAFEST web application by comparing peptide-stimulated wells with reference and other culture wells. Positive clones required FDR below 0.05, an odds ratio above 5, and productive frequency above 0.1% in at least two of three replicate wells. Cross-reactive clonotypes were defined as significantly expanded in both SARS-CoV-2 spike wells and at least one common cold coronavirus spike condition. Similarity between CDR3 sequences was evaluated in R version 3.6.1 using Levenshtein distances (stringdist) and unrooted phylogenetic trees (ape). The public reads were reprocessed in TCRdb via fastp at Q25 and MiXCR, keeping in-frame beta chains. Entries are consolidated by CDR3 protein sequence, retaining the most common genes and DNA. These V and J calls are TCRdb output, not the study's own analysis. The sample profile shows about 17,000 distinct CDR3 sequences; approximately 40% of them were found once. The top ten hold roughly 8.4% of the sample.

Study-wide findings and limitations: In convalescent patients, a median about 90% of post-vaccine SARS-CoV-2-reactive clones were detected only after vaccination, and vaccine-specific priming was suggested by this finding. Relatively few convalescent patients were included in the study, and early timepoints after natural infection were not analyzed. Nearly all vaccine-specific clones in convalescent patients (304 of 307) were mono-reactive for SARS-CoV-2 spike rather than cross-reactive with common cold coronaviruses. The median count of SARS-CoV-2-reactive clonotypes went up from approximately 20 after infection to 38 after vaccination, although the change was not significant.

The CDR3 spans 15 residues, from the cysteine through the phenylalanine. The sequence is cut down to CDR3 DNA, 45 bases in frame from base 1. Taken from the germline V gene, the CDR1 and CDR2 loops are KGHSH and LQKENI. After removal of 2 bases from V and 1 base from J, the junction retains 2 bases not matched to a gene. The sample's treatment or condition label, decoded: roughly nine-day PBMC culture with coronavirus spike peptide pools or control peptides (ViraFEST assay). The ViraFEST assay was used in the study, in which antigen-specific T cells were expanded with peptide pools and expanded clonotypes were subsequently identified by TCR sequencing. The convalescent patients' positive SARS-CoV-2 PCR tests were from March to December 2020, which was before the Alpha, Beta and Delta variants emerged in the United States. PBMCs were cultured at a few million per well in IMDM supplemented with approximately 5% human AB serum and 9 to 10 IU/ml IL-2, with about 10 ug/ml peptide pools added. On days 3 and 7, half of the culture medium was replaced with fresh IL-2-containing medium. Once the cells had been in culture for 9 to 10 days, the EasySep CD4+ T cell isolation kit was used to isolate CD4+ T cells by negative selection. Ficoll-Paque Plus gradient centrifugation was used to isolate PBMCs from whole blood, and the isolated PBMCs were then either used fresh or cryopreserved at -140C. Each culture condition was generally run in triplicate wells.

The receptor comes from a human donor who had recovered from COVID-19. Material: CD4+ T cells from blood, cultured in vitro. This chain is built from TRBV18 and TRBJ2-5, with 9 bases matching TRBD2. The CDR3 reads CASSPGGRVQETQYF. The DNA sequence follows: TGTGCCAGCTCACCAGGCGGGAGGGTCCAAGAGACCCAGTACTTC. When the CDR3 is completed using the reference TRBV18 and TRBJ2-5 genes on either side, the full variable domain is NAGVMQNPRHLVRRRGQEARLRCSPMKGHSHVYWYRQLPEEGLKFMVYLQKENIIDESGMPKERFSAEFPKEGPSILRIQQVVRGDSAAYFCASSPGGRVQETQYFGPGTRLLVL.